This is a list of T cell receptor beta chains from one sample in a study of T cell responses to AZD1222 COVID-19 vaccine. Data came from immunoSEQ multiplex PCR; TCRdb stores just in-frame clones and leaves some out. The sample contains some 96,000 clones, roughly 80% of which appear only once. Material: peripheral blood, obtained 28 days after the second AZD1222 dose. The receptors shown here come from an adult who received the AZD1222 COVID-19 vaccine. Each CDR3 is given with its conserved first and last residue. A D gene is named only where the DNA matches it firmly. Some rows mark clone size as missing; the rest say once, few, many or name a class of expanded clone.

j_call d_call clone_size v_call cdr3_aa cdr3_nt
TRBJ2-3 TRBD1 - TRBV5-1 CASSTETGGASGAQYF TGCGCCAGCAGCACCGAGACAGGGGGCGCATCGGGTGCGCAGTATTTT
TRBJ2-7 - - TRBV5-1 CASSLDGGRYEQYF TGCGCCAGCAGCTTGGATGGGGGTAGGTACGAGCAGTACTTC
TRBJ1-6 - - TRBV19 CASSSQEDSPLHF TGTGCCAGTAGTAGCCAAGAGGACTCACCCCTCCACTTT
TRBJ2-7 - - TRBV18 CASSPLEGGNEQYF TGTGCCAGCTCACCATTGGAAGGGGGGAACGAGCAGTACTTC
TRBJ2-1 - - TRBV11-3 CASSLDAGNVNEQFF TGTGCCAGCAGCTTAGATGCCGGGAACGTGAATGAGCAGTTCTTC
TRBJ2-7 TRBD2 few TRBV10-2 CASSVDRASGEQYF TGCGCCAGCAGTGTGGACCGGGCTAGCGGAGAGCAGTACTTC
TRBJ1-6 - few TRBV10-1 CASSESDDGSPLHF TGCGCCAGCAGTGAGTCTGACGACGGTTCACCCCTCCACTTT
TRBJ2-1 TRBD2 - TRBV24-1 CATSTGTSRYNEQFF TGTGCCACCAGTACCGGGACTAGCCGATACAATGAGCAGTTCTTC
TRBJ2-3 - - TRBV11-2 CASRQLGGVGYTQYF TGTGCCAGCAGACAACTAGGGGGAGTGGGGTATACGCAGTATTTT
TRBJ2-1 - - TRBV28 CASITDGSYNEQFF TGTGCCAGCATTACCGACGGGAGCTACAATGAGCAGTTCTTC
TRBJ2-4 - once TRBV9 CASSVGGKNIQYF TGTGCCAGCAGCGTAGGGGGCAAAAACATTCAGTACTTC
TRBJ1-2 TRBD1 - TRBV6-6 CASSLGQGLLRSYGYTF TGTGCCAGCAGTCTCGGACAGGGACTTCTTAGGTCCTATGGCTACACCTTC
TRBJ1-5 - - TRBV7-9 CASGTRESNQPQHF TGTGCCAGCGGAACCAGGGAGAGCAATCAGCCCCAGCATTTT
TRBJ2-7 TRBD2 - TRBV7-3 CASSPGLAGGRREQYF TGTGCCAGCAGCCCGGGACTAGCGGGAGGCCGTCGGGAGCAGTACTTC
TRBJ2-1 - - TRBV6-5 CASQGLSVAYNEQFF TGTGCCAGCCAAGGACTCTCAGTAGCCTACAATGAGCAGTTCTTC
TRBJ1-1 - - TRBV6-5 CASSYSLNPGQREAFF TGTGCCAGCAGTTACTCGTTAAACCCTGGACAGAGGGAAGCTTTCTTT
TRBJ1-2 TRBD1 - TRBV13 CASSLGLGTGGYGYTF TGTGCCAGCAGCTTAGGTTTGGGGACAGGAGGATATGGCTACACCTTC
TRBJ2-1 - - TRBV3-1/TRBV3-2 CASSHGAKNFYNEQFF TGTGCCAGCAGCCACGGGGCCAAAAACTTCTACAATGAGCAGTTCTTC
TRBJ2-5 - - TRBV5-1 CASSLQGETQYF TGCGCCAGCAGCTTACAAGGAGAGACCCAGTACTTC
TRBJ1-5 - - TRBV18 CASSPQDASNQPQHF TGTGCCAGCTCACCCCAGGACGCCTCCAATCAGCCCCAGCATTTT
TRBJ1-2 - - TRBV10-3 CAISERFYGYTF TGTGCCATCAGTGAACGGTTCTATGGCTACACCTTC
TRBJ1-5 - - TRBV30 CAWSVPGYSNQPQHF TGTGCCTGGAGTGTACCCGGGTATAGCAATCAGCCCCAGCATTTT
TRBJ2-7 - - TRBV4-1 CASSPRKDWGYEQYF TGCGCCAGCAGCCCCCGAAAGGACTGGGGGTACGAGCAGTACTTC
TRBJ2-7 TRBD1 - TRBV6-1 CATVPGQGAREQYF TGTGCCACAGTACCGGGACAGGGGGCTCGCGAGCAGTACTTC
TRBJ2-3 - - TRBV6-5 CASFEERAGTDTQYF TGTGCCAGCTTTGAGGAGAGGGCGGGAACAGATACGCAGTATTTT
TRBJ2-1 - - TRBV2 CASGGPSSYNEQFF TGTGCCAGCGGGGGCCCGAGCTCCTACAATGAGCAGTTCTTC
TRBJ1-6 TRBD1 - TRBV3-1/TRBV3-2 CASRLGTGVNSPLHF TGTGCCAGCAGACTCGGGACAGGGGTTAATTCACCCCTCCACTTT
TRBJ1-6 - - TRBV7-2 CASSPQSSSPLHF TGTGCCAGCAGCCCCCAGAGCAGTTCACCCCTCCACTTT
TRBJ2-5 TRBD2 - TRBV9 CASSVGGTSGPQETQYF TGTGCCAGCAGCGTAGGCGGGACTAGCGGGCCCCAAGAGACCCAGTACTTC
TRBJ2-1 - - TRBV6-1 CASSENTGMRFF TGTGCCAGCAGTGAAAATACCGGGATGAGGTTCTTC
TRBJ1-1 TRBD1 once TRBV30 CACQQGASTEAFF TGTGCCTGTCAACAGGGGGCGTCCACTGAAGCTTTCTTT
TRBJ1-1 TRBD1 - TRBV7-9 CASSTLGTVNTEAFF TGTGCCAGCAGCACACTCGGGACAGTGAACACTGAAGCTTTCTTT
TRBJ1-1 - few TRBV6-1 CASSELGNTEAFF TGTGCCAGCAGTGAATTGGGGAACACTGAAGCTTTCTTT
TRBJ1-2 - - TRBV6-2/TRBV6-3 CASSYTTSYGYTF TGTGCCAGCAGTTACACGACGAGCTATGGCTACACCTTC
TRBJ2-7 TRBD2 - TRBV5-4 CASSLGLAGGEQYF TGTGCCAGCAGCTTGGGCCTAGCGGGTGGCGAGCAGTACTTC
TRBJ1-1 - - TRBV19 CASSIDGYTEAFF TGTGCCAGTAGTATAGACGGATACACTGAAGCTTTCTTT
TRBJ2-5 - - TRBV7-8 CASSPRVVASRGETQYF TGTGCCAGCAGCCCCCGGGTGGTTGCGTCCCGGGGAGAGACCCAGTACTTC
TRBJ2-7 TRBD2 once TRBV19 CASSEPGSGKQYF TGTGCCAGTAGTGAACCGGGTAGCGGGAAGCAGTACTTC
TRBJ1-4 - - TRBV27 CASSPNEPGTNEKLFF TGTGCCAGCAGTCCTAACGAACCAGGAACTAATGAAAAACTGTTTTTT
TRBJ1-2 - - TRBV7-2 CASSPLPASGGYTF TGTGCCAGCAGCCCCTTGCCGGCCTCGGGTGGCTACACCTTC
TRBJ1-1 - - TRBV5-6 CASGQGMGNTEAFF TGTGCCAGCGGGCAGGGGATGGGGAACACTGAAGCTTTCTTT
TRBJ1-1 - - TRBV7-8 CASSTQGKTEAFF TGTGCCAGCAGCACCCAAGGGAAAACTGAAGCTTTCTTT
TRBJ2-2 - once TRBV12-5 CASGLTIGTGELFF TGTGCTAGTGGACTCACCATTGGGACCGGGGAGCTGTTTTTT
TRBJ1-2 - - TRBV19 CASSTGHFDNYGYTF TGTGCCAGTAGTACGGGGCATTTCGACAACTATGGCTACACCTTC
TRBJ2-2 - once TRBV9 CASSVSGQNTGELFF TGTGCCAGCAGCGTCTCAGGACAGAACACCGGGGAGCTGTTTTTT
TRBJ2-7 TRBD2 - TRBV3-1/TRBV3-2 CASSHSAGDEQYF TGTGCCAGCAGCCATTCCGCGGGGGACGAGCAGTACTTC
TRBJ2-5 - - TRBV2 CASSRQQETQYF TGTGCCAGCAGTCGGCAGCAAGAGACCCAGTACTTC
TRBJ2-1 - - TRBV19 CASSKGLQTFNEQFF TGTGCCAGTAGTAAAGGACTACAAACATTCAATGAGCAGTTCTTC